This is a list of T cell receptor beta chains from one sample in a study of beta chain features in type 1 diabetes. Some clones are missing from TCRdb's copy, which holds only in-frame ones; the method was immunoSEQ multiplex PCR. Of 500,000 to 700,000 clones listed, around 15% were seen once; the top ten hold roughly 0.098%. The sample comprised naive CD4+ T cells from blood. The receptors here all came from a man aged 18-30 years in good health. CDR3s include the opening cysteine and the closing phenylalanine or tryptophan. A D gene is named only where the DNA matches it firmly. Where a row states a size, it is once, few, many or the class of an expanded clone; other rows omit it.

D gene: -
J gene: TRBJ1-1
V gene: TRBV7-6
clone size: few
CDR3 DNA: TGTGCCAGCAGCTTCTCGAGGGTTTACACTGAAGCTTTCTTT
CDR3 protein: CASSFSRVYTEAFF

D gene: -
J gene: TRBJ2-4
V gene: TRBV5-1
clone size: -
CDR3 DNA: TGCGCCAGCAGCCCTAGGACCGGGGAGGCCAAAAACATTCAGTACTTC
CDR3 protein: CASSPRTGEAKNIQYF

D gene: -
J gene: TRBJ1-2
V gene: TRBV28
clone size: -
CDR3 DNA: TGTGCCAGCAGCGGAGAAATTGTTAGTCGCTACACCTTC
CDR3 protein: CASSGEIVSRYTF

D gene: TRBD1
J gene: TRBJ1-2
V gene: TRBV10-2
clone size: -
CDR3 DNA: TGCGCCAGCAGTGATCGGACAGGGGGCCCTGTTTCCTATGGCTACACCTTC
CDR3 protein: CASSDRTGGPVSYGYTF

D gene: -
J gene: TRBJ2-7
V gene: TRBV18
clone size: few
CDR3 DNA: TGTGCCAGCTCACCACCGGCTGGGGCGCAACTCCGGCAGTACTTC
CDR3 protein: CASSPPAGAQLRQYF

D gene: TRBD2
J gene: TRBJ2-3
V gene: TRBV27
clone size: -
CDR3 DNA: TGTGCCAGCAGTTTCTGGACTAGCGGGGGACGCACAGATACGCAGTATTTT
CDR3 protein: CASSFWTSGGRTDTQYF

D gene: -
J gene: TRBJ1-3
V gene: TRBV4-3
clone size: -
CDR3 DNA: TGCGCCAGCAGCCAATTAGGGGCTGGAAACACCATATATTTT
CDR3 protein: CASSQLGAGNTIYF

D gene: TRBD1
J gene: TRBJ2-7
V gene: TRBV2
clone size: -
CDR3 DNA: TGTGCCAGCTGTACCGGGACAGGGACCTACGAGCAGTACTTC
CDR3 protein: CASCTGTGTYEQYF

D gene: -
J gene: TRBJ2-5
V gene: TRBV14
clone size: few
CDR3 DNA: TGTGCCAGCAGCCAACTCAGGGTAGGGACCCAGTACTTC
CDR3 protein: CASSQLRVGTQYF

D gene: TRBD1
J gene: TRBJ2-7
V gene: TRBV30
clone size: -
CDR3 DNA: TGTGCCTGGATGTACGGACAGGGAAAAGAGGAAATCCACTCCTACGAGCAGTACTTC
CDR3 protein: CAWMYGQGKEEIHSYEQYF

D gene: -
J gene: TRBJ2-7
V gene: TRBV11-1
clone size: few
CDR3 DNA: TGTGCCAGCAAAGACGGGGTCGGCTACGAGCAGTACTTC
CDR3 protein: CASKDGVGYEQYF

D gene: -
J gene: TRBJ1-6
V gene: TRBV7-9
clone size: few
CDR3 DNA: TGTGCCAGCAGCGTAGATTACAGGGCTTCACCCCTCCACTTT
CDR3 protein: CASSVDYRASPLHF

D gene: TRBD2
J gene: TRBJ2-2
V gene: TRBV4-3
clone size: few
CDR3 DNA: TGCGCCAGCAGCCAAGACACTAGCGGGAGGGCCTACACCGGGGAGCTGTTTTTT
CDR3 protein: CASSQDTSGRAYTGELFF

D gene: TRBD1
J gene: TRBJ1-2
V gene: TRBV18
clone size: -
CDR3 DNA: TGTGCCAGCTCCCGGGACAGGTACTATGGCTACACCTTC
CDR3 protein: CASSRDRYYGYTF

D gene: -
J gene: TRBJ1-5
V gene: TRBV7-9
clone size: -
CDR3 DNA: TGTGCCAGCAGCTTAGGGTTGTTGGATCAGCCCCAGCATTTT
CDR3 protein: CASSLGLLDQPQHF

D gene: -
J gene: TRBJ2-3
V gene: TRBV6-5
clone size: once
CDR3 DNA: TGTGCCAGCAGTTACTCGGGACGGCGCGTAGATACGCAGTATTTT
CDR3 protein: CASSYSGRRVDTQYF

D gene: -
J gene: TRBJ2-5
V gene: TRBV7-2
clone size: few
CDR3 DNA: TGTGCCAGCAGCTCAGACAGGAAGAAGCAAGAGACCCAGTACTTC
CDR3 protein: CASSSDRKKQETQYF

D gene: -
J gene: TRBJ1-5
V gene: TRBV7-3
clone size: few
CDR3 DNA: TGTGCCAGCAGCTTAACGGTGGGGGTTGGTCAGCCCCAGCATTTT
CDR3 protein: CASSLTVGVGQPQHF

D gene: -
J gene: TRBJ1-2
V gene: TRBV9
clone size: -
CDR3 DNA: TGTGCCAGCAGCGTAGACCCGTTTTGGTCGGTCTATGGCTACACCTTC
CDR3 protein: CASSVDPFWSVYGYTF

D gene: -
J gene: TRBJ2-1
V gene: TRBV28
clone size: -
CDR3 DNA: TGTGCCAGCAGGCGTGGTCAGGGTGGATACAATGAGCAGTTCTTC
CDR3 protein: CASRRGQGGYNEQFF

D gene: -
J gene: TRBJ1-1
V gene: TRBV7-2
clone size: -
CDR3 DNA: TGTGCCAGCAGCTTACTTCCGGGAGGCACTGAAGCTTTCTTT
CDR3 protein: CASSLLPGGTEAFF

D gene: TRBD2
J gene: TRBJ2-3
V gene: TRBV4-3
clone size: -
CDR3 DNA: TGCGCCAGCGGGGTCGGTCCTAGCGGGACCAACACAGATACGCAGTATTTT
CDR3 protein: CASGVGPSGTNTDTQYF

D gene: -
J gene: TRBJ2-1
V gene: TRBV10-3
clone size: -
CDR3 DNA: TGTGCCATCAGTGCTGCCGGGGGCTACAATGAGCAGTTCTTC
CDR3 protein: CAISAAGGYNEQFF

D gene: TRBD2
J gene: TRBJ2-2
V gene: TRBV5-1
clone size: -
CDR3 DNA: TGCGCCAGCAGCACTAGCGGGTTAAACACCGGGGAGCTGTTTTTT
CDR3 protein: CASSTSGLNTGELFF

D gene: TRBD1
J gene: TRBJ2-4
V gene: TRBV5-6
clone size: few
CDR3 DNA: TGTGCCAGCAGCTCTGGAAAATACAGGGGAGCAAACATTCAGTACTTC
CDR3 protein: CASSSGKYRGANIQYF

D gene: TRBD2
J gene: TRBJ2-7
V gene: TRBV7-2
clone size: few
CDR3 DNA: TGTGCCAGCAGCGGACTAGCTGGGTACGAGCAGTACTTC
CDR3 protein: CASSGLAGYEQYF

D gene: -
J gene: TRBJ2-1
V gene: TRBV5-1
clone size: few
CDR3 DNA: TGCGCCAGCAGACCACAGTTCTCCTACAATGAGCAGTTCTTC
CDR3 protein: CASRPQFSYNEQFF

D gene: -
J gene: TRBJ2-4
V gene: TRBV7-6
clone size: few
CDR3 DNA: TGTGCCAGCAGCGTTAACCCAGACATCGGGAGCATTCAGTACTTC
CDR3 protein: CASSVNPDIGSIQYF

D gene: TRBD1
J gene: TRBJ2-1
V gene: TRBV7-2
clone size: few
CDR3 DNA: TGTGCCAGCAGCAAGCCGGGACAGGGTTACAGGGAGCAGTTCTTC
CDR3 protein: CASSKPGQGYREQFF

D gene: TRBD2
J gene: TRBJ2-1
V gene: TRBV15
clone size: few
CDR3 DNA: TGTGCCACCAGCAGAGATCGAGCGGGAGCCGGTAATGAGCAGTTCTTC
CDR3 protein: CATSRDRAGAGNEQFF

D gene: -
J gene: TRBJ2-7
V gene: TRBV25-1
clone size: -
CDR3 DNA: TGTGCCAGCAGTGATTTCGGATTCGAGCAGTACTTC
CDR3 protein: CASSDFGFEQYF

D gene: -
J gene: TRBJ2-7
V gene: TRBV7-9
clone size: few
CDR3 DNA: TGTGCCAGCAGCTTAGCGGGGAACCCCTACGAGCAGTACTTC
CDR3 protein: CASSLAGNPYEQYF

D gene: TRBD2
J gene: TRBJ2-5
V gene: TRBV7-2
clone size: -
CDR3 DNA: TGTGCCAGCAGCTTAGGCGGGGGGGCCTTACAAGAGACCCAGTACTTC
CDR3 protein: CASSLGGGALQETQYF

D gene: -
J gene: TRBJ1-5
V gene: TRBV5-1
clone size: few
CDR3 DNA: TGCGCCAGCAGCTTGGACCGCGATCAGCCCCAGCATTTT
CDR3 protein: CASSLDRDQPQHF

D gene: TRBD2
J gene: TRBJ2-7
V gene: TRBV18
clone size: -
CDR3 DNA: TGTGCCAGCTCACCTTTGAGCGGGAGCGGCTACGAGCAGTACTTC
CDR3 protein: CASSPLSGSGYEQYF

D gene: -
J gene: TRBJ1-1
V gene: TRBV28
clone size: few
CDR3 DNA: TGTGCCAGCAGTCATTCACAGGGTCCGGCGCTGAGAGCTTTCTTT
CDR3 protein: CASSHSQGPALRAFF

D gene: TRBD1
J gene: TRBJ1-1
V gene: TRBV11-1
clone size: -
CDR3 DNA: TGTGCCAGCAGCCCGGACAGGGTACGGACTGAAGCTTTCTTT
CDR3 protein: CASSPDRVRTEAFF

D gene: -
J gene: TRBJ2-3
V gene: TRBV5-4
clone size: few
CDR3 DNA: TGTGCCAGCAGCTTGGAGGGGTTTACGCAGTATTTT
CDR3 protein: CASSLEGFTQYF

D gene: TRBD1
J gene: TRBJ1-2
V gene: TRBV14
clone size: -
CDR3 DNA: TGTGCCAGCAGCCAAGAAGGGACAGGGAGCGTCCGGAACTTTGGCTACACCTTC
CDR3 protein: CASSQEGTGSVRNFGYTF